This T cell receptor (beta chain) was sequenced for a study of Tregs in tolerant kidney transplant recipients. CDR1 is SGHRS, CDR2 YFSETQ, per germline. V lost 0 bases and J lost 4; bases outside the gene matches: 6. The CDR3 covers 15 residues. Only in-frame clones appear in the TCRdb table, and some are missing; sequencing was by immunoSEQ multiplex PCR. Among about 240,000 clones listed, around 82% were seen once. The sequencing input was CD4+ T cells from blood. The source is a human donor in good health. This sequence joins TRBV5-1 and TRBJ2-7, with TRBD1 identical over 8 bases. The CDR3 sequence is CASSLEAGGAYEQYF. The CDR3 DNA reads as TGCGCCAGCAGCTTGGAGGCAGGGGGCGCTTACGAGCAGTACTTC.